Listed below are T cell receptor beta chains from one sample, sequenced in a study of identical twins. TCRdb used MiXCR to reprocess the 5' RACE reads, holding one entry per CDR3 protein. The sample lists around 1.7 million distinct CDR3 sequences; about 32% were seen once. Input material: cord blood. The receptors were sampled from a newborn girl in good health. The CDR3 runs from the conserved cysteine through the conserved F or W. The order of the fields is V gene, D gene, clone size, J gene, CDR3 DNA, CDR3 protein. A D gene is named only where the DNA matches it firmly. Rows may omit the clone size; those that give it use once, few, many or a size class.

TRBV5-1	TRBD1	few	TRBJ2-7	TGCGCCAGCGGGAGACAGGGTTACTACGAGCAGTACTTC	CASGRQGYYEQYF
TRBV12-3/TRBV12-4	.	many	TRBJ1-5	TGTGCCAGCAGTTTGGCAGGGGTTCAGCCCCAGCATTTT	CASSLAGVQPQHF
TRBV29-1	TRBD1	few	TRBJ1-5	TGCAGCGTTGAGGGGACAGGGGAAAAGAGGGGCAATCAGCCCCAGCATTTT	CSVEGTGEKRGNQPQHF
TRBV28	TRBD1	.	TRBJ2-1	TGTGCCAGCAGTCGCCGACAGGGGTCCTGCAATGAGCAGTTCTTC	CASSRRQGSCNEQFF
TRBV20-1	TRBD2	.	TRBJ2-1	TGCAGTGCTAGGTTCAGCGGGAGAGGGGTCCTTATAATCAATGAGCAGTTCTTC	CSARFSGRGVLIINEQFF
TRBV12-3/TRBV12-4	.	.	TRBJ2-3	TGTGCCAGCAGCGCCGGGCTAGCAACCTCTAGCACAGATACGCAGTATTTT	CASSAGLATSSTDTQYF
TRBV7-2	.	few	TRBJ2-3	TGTGCCAGCAGCTTTCGAGCGGAGACAGATACGCAGTATTTT	CASSFRAETDTQYF
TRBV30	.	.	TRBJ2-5	TGTGCCTGGAGTATACGGCGCGGGGAGACCCAGTACTTC	CAWSIRRGETQYF
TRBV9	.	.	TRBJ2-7	TGTGCCAGCAGCGTAGGCGGGAATCTGCTGGGCGAGCAGTACTTC	CASSVGGNLLGEQYF
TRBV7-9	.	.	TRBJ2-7	TGTGCCAGCAGCTCGACAGAGGTCTCCTACGAGCAGGACTTC	CASSSTEVSYEQDF
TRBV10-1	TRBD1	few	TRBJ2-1	TGCGCCAGCCCTAGACAGGGGGCATACAATGAGCAGTTCTTC	CASPRQGAYNEQFF
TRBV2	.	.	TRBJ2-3	TGTGCCAGCAAACGGGAACCCACAGATACGCAGTATTTT	CASKREPTDTQYF
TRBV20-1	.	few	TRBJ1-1	TGCAGTGCGAAACAGGGCTTGAACACTGAAGCTTTCTTT	CSAKQGLNTEAFF
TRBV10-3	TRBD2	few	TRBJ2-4	TGTGCCATCAGTGAGGCCGGGGGGGCCAAAAACATTCAGTACTTC	CAISEAGGAKNIQYF
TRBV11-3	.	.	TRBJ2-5	TGTGCCAGCAGCTCGTGGCGCCAAGAGACCCAGTACTTC	CASSSWRQETQYF
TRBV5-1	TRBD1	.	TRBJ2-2	TGCGCCAGCAGCTTACGGGACAGGGCCACCGGGGAGCTGTTTTTT	CASSLRDRATGELFF
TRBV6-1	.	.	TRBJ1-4	TGTGCCAGCAGTGGATCACCCAAGGGAACTAATGAAAAACTGTTTTTT	CASSGSPKGTNEKLFF
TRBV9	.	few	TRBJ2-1	TGTGCCAGCAGCGTATTATCCCTAGACAATGAGCAGTTCTTC	CASSVLSLDNEQFF
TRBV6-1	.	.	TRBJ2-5	TGTGCCAGCAGTGTAGGTCAGACCCAGTACTTC	CASSVGQTQYF
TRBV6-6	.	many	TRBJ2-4	TGTGCCAGCAGTTACCCTCCGACAGTTGTAGCCAAAAACATTCAGTACTTC	CASSYPPTVVAKNIQYF
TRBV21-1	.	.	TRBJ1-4	TGTGCCAGCAGCAAAGGGGAGGGCACTAATGAAAAACTGTTTTTT	CASSKGEGTNEKLFF
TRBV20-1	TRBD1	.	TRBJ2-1	TGCAGTGCTAGAGACCGGGACAGGAACTACAATGAGCAGTTCTTC	CSARDRDRNYNEQFF